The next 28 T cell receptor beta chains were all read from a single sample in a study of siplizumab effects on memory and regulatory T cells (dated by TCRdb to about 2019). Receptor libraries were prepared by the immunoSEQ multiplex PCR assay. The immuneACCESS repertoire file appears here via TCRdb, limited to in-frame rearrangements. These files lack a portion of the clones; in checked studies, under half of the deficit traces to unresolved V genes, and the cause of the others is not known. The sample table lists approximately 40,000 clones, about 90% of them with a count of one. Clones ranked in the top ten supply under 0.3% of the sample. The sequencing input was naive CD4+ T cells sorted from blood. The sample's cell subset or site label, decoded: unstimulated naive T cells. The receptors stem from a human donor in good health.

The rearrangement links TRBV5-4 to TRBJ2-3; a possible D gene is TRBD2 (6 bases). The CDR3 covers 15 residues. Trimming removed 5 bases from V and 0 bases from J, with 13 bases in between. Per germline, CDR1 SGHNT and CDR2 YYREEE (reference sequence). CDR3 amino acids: CASSLAVSSTDTQYF. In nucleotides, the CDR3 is TGTGCCAGCAGTTTAGCGGTTTCTAGCACAGATACGCAGTATTTT.

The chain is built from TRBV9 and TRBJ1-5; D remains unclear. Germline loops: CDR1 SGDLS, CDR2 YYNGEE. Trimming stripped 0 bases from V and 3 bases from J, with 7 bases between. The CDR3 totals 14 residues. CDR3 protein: CASSVGTVNQPQHF. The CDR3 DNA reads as TGTGCCAGCAGCGTAGGAACAGTCAATCAGCCCCAGCATTTT.

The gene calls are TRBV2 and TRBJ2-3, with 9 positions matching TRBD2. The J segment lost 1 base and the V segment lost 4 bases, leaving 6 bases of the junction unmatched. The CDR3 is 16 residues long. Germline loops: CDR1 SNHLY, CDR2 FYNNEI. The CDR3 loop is CASSGAGGGGTDTQYF. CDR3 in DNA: TGTGCCAGCAGTGGAGCGGGAGGTGGGGGCACAGATACGCAGTATTTT.

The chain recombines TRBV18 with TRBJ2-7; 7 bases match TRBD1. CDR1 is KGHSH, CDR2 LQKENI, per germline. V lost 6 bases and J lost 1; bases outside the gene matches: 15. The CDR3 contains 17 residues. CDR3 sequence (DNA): TGTGCCAGCTCTCTAGGACAGGTATCTTGGTCGTCCTACGAGCAGTACTTC. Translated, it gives CASSLGQVSWSSYEQYF.

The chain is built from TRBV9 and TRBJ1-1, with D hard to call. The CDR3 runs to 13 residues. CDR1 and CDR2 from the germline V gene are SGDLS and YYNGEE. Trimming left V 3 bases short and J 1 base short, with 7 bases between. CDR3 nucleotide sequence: TGTGCCAGCAGCGCGACTCCGAACACTGAAGCTTTCTTT. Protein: CASSATPNTEAFF.

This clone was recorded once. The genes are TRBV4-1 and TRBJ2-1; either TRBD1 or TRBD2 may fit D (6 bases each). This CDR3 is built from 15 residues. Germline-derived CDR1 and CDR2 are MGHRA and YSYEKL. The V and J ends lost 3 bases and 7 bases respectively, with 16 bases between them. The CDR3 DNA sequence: TGCGCCAGCAGCCAGGTGGTAGGGGGGTCGAATGAGCAGTTCTTC. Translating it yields CASSQVVGGSNEQFF.

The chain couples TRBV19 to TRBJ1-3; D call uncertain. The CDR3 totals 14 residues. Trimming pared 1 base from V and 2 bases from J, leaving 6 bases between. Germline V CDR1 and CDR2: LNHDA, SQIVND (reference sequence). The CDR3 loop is CASSIGEAGNTIYF. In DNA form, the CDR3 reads TGTGCCAGTAGTATAGGCGAAGCTGGAAACACCATATATTTT.

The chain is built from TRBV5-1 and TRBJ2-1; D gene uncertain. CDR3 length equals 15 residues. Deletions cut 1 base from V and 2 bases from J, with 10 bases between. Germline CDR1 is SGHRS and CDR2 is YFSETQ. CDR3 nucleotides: TGCGCCAGCAGCTTGAGGAGTTTCACCTACAATGAGCAGTTCTTC. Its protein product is CASSLRSFTYNEQFF.

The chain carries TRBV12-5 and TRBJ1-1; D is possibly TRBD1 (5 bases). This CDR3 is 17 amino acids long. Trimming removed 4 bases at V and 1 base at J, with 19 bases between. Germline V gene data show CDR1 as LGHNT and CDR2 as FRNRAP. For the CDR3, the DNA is TGTGCTAGTGGTTCCTCACTGGGGGGAGTTGCGAACACTGAAGCTTTCTTT. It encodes CASGSSLGGVANTEAFF.

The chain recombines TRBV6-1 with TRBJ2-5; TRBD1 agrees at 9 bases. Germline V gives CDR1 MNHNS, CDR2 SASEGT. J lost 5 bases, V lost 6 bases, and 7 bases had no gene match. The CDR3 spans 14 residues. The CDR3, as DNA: TGTGCCAGCAGAAAACAGGGGGCAGGGGAGACCCAGTACTTC. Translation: CASRKQGAGETQYF.

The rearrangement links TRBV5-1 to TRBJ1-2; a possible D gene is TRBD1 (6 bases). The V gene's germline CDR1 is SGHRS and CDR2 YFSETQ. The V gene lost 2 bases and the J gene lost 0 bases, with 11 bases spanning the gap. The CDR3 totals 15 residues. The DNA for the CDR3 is TGCGCCAGCAGCTTACAGGGTATCCCTAACTATGGCTACACCTTC. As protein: CASSLQGIPNYGYTF.

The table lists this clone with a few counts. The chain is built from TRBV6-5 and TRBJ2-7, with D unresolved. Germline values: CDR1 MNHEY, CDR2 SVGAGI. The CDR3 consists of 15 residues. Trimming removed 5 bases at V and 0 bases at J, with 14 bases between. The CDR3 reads CASSNGRKSSYEQYF. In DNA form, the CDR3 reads TGTGCCAGCAGTAACGGACGGAAGAGCTCCTACGAGCAGTACTTC.

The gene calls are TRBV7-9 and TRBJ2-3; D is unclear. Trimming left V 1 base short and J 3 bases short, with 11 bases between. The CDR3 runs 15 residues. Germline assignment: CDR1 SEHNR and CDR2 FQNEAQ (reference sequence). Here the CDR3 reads CASSLEGRETDTQYF. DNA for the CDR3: TGTGCCAGCAGCTTAGAGGGAAGGGAAACAGATACGCAGTATTTT.

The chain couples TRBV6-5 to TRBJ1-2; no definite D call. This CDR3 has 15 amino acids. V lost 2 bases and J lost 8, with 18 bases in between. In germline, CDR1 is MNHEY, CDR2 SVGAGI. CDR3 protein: CASSYQPQRRGGYTF. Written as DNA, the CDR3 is TGTGCCAGCAGTTACCAACCGCAAAGGCGTGGCGGCTACACCTTC.

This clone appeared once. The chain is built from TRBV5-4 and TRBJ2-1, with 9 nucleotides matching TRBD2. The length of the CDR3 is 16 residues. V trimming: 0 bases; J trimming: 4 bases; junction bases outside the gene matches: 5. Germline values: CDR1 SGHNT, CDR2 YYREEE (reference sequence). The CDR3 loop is CASSLERGALYNEQFF. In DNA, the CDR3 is TGTGCCAGCAGCTTGGAGCGGGGGGCGCTATACAATGAGCAGTTCTTC. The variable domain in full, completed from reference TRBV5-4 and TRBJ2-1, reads ETGVTQSPTHLIKTRGQQVTLRCSSQSGHNTVSWYQQALGQGPQFIFQYYREEENGRGNFPPRFSGLQFPNYSSELNVNALELDDSALYLCASSLERGALYNEQFFGPGTRLTVL.

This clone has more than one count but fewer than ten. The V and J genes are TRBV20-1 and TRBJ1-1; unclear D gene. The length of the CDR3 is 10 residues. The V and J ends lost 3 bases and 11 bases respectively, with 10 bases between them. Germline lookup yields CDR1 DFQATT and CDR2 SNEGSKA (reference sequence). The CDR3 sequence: CSARGGVAFF. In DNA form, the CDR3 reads TGCAGTGCTAGGGGCGGTGTGGCTTTCTTT.

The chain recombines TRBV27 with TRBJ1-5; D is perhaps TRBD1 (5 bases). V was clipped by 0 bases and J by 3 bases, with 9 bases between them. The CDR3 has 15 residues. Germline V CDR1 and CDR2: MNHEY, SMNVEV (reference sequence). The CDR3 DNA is TGTGCCAGCAGTTTATCTTCAGGGTACAATCAGCCCCAGCATTTT. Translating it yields CASSLSSGYNQPQHF.

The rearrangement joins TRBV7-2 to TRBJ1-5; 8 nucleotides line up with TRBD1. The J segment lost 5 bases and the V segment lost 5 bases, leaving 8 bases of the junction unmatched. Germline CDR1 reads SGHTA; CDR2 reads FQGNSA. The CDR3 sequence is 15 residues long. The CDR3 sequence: CASSHPDRGYQPQHF. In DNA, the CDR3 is TGTGCCAGCAGCCATCCCGACAGGGGCTATCAGCCCCAGCATTTT.

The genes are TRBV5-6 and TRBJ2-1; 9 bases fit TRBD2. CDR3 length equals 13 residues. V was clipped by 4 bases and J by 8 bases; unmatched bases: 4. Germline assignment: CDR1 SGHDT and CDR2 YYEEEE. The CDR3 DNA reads TGTGCCAGCAGCCTTATAGCGGGAGATGAGCAGTTCTTC. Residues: CASSLIAGDEQFF.

The CDR3 reads CASKRGDYGYTF. The DNA for the CDR3 is TGTGCCAGCAAACGGGGAGACTATGGCTACACCTTC. The chain recombines TRBV6-5 with TRBJ1-2; D is undetermined. V shed 7 bases and J shed 3 bases, with 9 bases lying between them. Germline V CDR1 and CDR2: MNHEY, SVGAGI. The CDR3 extends over 12 amino acids.

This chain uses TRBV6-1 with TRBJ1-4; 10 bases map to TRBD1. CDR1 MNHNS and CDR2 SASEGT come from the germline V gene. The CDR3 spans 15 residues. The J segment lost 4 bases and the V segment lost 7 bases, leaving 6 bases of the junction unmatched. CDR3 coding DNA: TGTGCCAGCACTCAAGGGGACAGGGGTAATGAAAAACTGTTTTTT. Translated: CASTQGDRGNEKLFF.

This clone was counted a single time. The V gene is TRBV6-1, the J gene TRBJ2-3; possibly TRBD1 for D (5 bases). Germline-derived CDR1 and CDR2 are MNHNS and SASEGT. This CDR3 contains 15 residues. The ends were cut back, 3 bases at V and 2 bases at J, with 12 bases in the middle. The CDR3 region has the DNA TGTGCCAGCAGTGAGTTCTTACAGGTCACAGATACGCAGTATTTT. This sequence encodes CASSEFLQVTDTQYF.

This CDR3 is CASNQGASNQPQHF. CDR3 bases: TGTGCCAGTAATCAGGGGGCGAGCAATCAGCCCCAGCATTTT. This chain connects TRBV5-6 to TRBJ1-5, with 8 bases aligning to TRBD1. Germline CDR1 and CDR2: SGHDT and YYEEEE. With 8 bases clipped from V and 1 base from J, the junction kept 5 bases outside the gene matches. CDR3 size: 14 residues.

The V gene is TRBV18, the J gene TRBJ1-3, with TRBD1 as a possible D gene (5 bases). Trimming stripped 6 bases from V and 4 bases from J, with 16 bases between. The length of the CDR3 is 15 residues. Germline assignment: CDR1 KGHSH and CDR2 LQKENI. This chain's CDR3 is CASSPTAFAGNTIYF. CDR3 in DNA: TGTGCCAGCTCCCCGACAGCTTTCGCGGGAAACACCATATATTTT.

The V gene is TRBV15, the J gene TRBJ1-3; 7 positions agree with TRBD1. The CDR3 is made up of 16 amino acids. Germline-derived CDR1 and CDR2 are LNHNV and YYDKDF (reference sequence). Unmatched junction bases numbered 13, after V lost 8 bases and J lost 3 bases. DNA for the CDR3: TGTGCCACCCCCCGGGACAGCCCGACGGATGGAAACACCATATATTTT. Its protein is CATPRDSPTDGNTIYF.

The CDR3 DNA reads as TGTGCCAGCAGCCGCCCCTGGACAGGGAGCTACACCTTC. Amino acids: CASSRPWTGSYTF. The chain is built from TRBV5-8 and TRBJ1-2, with 8 bases lining up with TRBD1. Trimming removed 4 bases from V and 9 bases from J; junction bases left unmatched: 8. CDR1 is SGHTS, CDR2 YDEGEE, per germline. The CDR3 is 13 amino acids.

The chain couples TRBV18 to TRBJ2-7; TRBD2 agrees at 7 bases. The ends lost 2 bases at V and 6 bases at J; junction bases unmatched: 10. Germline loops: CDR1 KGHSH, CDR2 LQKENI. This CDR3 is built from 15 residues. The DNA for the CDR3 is TGTGCCAGCTCACCAGACCGGGCAAGGGAGGGCGAGCAGTACTTC. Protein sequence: CASSPDRAREGEQYF.

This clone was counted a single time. In DNA, the CDR3 is TGTGCCAGCAGCTTCCAGTACGGGGGGCCCACCGGGGAGCTGTTTTTT. Protein: CASSFQYGGPTGELFF. This rearrangement joins TRBV5-8 to TRBJ2-2; maybe TRBD2 (7 bases). The V gene's germline CDR1 is SGHTS and CDR2 YDEGEE. With 2 bases removed from V and 4 bases from J, the gap between germline ends came to 15 bases. There are 16 residues in the CDR3.